Included here is one TCR beta chain sequence, with context. Its antigen is unknown. One junction end disagrees with the germline gene, perhaps due to a read error. The PCR made use of 60 Vbeta and 13 Jbeta primers. Generated by immunoSEQ multiplex PCR, the TCRdb table keeps only in-frame clones and is missing some. The sample shows some 65,000 clones, almost 80% of them seen only once. The data were taken from a study of cytomegalovirus exposure and HLA in healthy donors. Across the study: An early release of data contained about 85 million unique TCRs, which came from HLA-typed donors.

Findings and caveats of the study: Exclusion as indistinguishable affected some V segments, including TRBV6-2 and TRBV6-3. TCR beta chain V- and J-gene trimming was linked, in a later analysis, to a missense variant in DCLRE1C.

CDR3 length equals 15 residues. Per the germline V gene, CDR1 is KGHSH and CDR2 is LQKENI. The sequence derives from a girl aged 5 to 17 in good health and CMV-seropositive. The rearrangement uses TRBV18 and TRBJ2-7, with TRBD2 identical over 7 bases. Input material: PBMCs. CDR3 bases: TGTGCCAGCTCACCCGCGAGCGGGGCCTCCGACGAGCAGTACTTC. Protein sequence: CASSPASGASDEQYF.